The 19 T cell receptor beta chains below were found in one sample sequenced in a study of blood T cells in healthy people across ages. Using a J-beta primer mix together with a sample-barcoded 5' primer, a second PCR was run for about 6 to 12 cycles. TCRdb redid the calling of the 5' RACE reads with MiXCR, one entry per CDR3 protein. The table shows about a million distinct CDR3 sequences, with 35% to 40% occurring only once. The sequenced sample was blood. Source of these receptors: a man younger than 30 in good health.

This chain connects TRBV15 to TRBJ1-2; no reliable D call. CDR1 is LNHNV and CDR2 is YYDKDF in the germline V gene (reference sequence). V lost 0 bases, J lost 4 bases, and 12 bases lay in between. The CDR3 runs 15 residues. The CDR3 DNA is TGTGCCACCAGCAGAGATTTGGGGTTTGGCTATGGCTACACCTTC. This sequence encodes CATSRDLGFGYGYTF.

In this sample, this clonotype turned up a few times. This chain connects TRBV9 to TRBJ2-2; D unclear. Trimming took off 5 bases at V and 1 base at J, with 9 bases between the two ends. CDR3 length: 14 residues. The germline CDR1 and CDR2 sequences are SGDLS and YYNGEE. Written as DNA, the CDR3 is TGTGCCAGCAGGATGCGCAGGAACACCGGGGAGCTGTTTTTT. Translated, it gives CASRMRRNTGELFF.

This chain connects TRBV20-1 to TRBJ1-5; D gene uncertain. V shed 2 bases and J shed 5 bases, with 7 bases lying between them. Germline loops: CDR1 DFQATT, CDR2 SNEGSKA (reference sequence). The CDR3 is 12 amino acids. The CDR3 loop reads CSARSGHQPQHF. The CDR3 DNA follows: TGCAGTGCTAGAAGCGGACATCAGCCCCAGCATTTT.

In this sample, this clonotype turned up a few times. This sequence joins TRBV4-3 and TRBJ1-2; tentatively, D is TRBD1 (6 bases). Germline CDR1 and CDR2: LGHNA and YSLEER. This CDR3 region has 15 residues. V was trimmed by 0 bases and J by 8 bases, leaving 16 bases between them. This CDR3 reads CASSQDRGAYKGYTF. In nucleotides, the CDR3 is TGCGCCAGCAGCCAAGATCGGGGGGCATATAAGGGCTACACCTTC.

The chain carries TRBV7-2 and TRBJ1-4; tentatively, D is TRBD1 (6 bases). Germline CDR1 reads SGHTA; CDR2 reads FQGNSA. The V gene lost 6 bases and the J gene lost 5 bases, with 13 bases spanning the gap. The CDR3 spans 14 residues. The CDR3 sequence: CASREGDGNEKLFF. CDR3 nucleotides: TGTGCCAGCAGGGAGGGGGACGGGAATGAAAAACTGTTTTTT.

This clonotype was seen more than once but under ten times. This chain links TRBV20-1 with TRBJ1-2; D not resolved. The V gene lost 3 bases and the J gene lost 4 bases, with 15 bases spanning the gap. Germline loops: CDR1 DFQATT, CDR2 SNEGSKA (reference sequence). This CDR3 has 14 amino acids. Written as DNA, the CDR3 is TGCAGTGCTAGTACCGGGAGAAGTAGCTATGGCTACACCTTC. This gives the protein CSASTGRSSYGYTF.

This clonotype was seen ten or more times. The V and J genes are TRBV10-3 and TRBJ2-3; D might be TRBD1 (5 bases). This CDR3 region has 14 residues. Germline lookup yields CDR1 ENHRY and CDR2 SYGVKD. Trimming removed 4 bases at V and 0 bases at J, with 8 bases between. CDR3 amino acids: CAISVTASTDTQYF. The CDR3 DNA follows: TGTGCCATCAGTGTGACAGCTAGCACAGATACGCAGTATTTT.

This sequence joins TRBV4-2 and TRBJ1-4, with unresolved D. The CDR3 loop spans 14 amino acids. CDR1 is LGHNA, CDR2 YNFKEQ, per germline. V gave up 0 bases and J gave up 8 bases, with 10 bases separating them. This CDR3 reads CASSQEYRGEKLFF. CDR3 nucleotides: TGTGCCAGCAGCCAAGAGTACCGCGGGGAAAAACTGTTTTTT.

The chain is built from TRBV10-1 and TRBJ1-1; D gene uncertain. Trimming shortened V by 0 bases and J by 1 base, and 9 bases separated the two germline ends. The CDR3 consists of 15 residues. From germline, CDR1 is WNHNN and CDR2 SYGVQD (reference sequence). The CDR3 loop reads CASSESYRPNTEAFF. CDR3 nucleotide sequence: TGCGCCAGCAGTGAGTCGTACAGACCGAACACTGAAGCTTTCTTT.

The chain links TRBV20-1 to TRBJ1-2; TRBD1 matches at 7 bases. The CDR3 runs 14 residues. Germline CDR1 reads DFQATT; CDR2 reads SNEGSKA (reference sequence). V lost 6 bases, J lost 1 base, and 8 bases stayed unmatched. CDR3 in DNA: TGCAGTGCGTTTGGGACAGACAATAACTATGGCTACACCTTC. Translated: CSAFGTDNNYGYTF.

This clonotype was picked up a small number of times. The chain combines TRBV6-2 or TRBV6-3 with TRBJ2-7; D not certain. Trimming took off 6 bases at V and 4 bases at J, with 13 bases between the two ends. The CDR3 consists of 13 residues. Germline values: CDR1 MNHEY, CDR2 SVGEGT. The CDR3 DNA follows: TGTGCCAGCAGCCAGGACCAAGTATACGAGCAGTACTTC. Amino acids: CASSQDQVYEQYF.

The genes are TRBV7-2 and TRBJ2-3, with TRBD1 identical over 8 bases. The CDR3 contains 15 residues. Unmatched junction bases numbered 15, after V lost 7 bases and J lost 9 bases. The germline V gene has CDR1 SGHTA and CDR2 FQGNSA. CDR3 protein: CASIQTGANGGTQYF. DNA of the CDR3: TGTGCCAGCATTCAGACAGGGGCTAATGGAGGCACGCAGTATTTT.

This clonotype has only a few counts. The chain recombines TRBV9 with TRBJ2-3, with D tentatively TRBD1 or TRBD2 (5 bases each). V was pared by 2 bases and J by 2 bases, with 12 bases between. This CDR3 comprises 15 residues. The germline V gene has CDR1 SGDLS and CDR2 YYNGEE. The CDR3 nucleotides are TGTGCCAGCAGCGTGGGTGGGGGATTCACAGATACGCAGTATTTT. It translates to CASSVGGGFTDTQYF. The entire variable domain, with the rest obtained from reference TRBV9 and TRBJ2-3, is as follows: DSGVTQTPKHLITATGQRVTLRCSPRSGDLSVYWYQQSLDQGLQFLIQYYNGEERAKGNILERFSAQQFPDLHSELNLSSLELGDSALYFCASSVGGGFTDTQYFGPGTRLTVL.

This clonotype was recorded a few times. This sequence joins TRBV20-1 and TRBJ2-7; D might be TRBD1 or TRBD2, each matching 5 bases. Germline values: CDR1 DFQATT, CDR2 SNEGSKA (reference sequence). The CDR3 is 15 residues long. The V and J ends lost 0 bases and 2 bases respectively, with 14 bases between them. The CDR3 loop is CSARERERTTYEQYF. The CDR3 DNA is TGCAGTGCTAGAGAAAGGGAGCGGACAACCTACGAGCAGTACTTC.

The V gene is TRBV29-1, the J gene TRBJ2-1; TRBD2 is a possible D gene (5 bases). The J call may be mistaken, given a closer DNA end match to TRBJ2-7. The CDR3 sequence is 14 residues long. The germline V gene has CDR1 SQVTM and CDR2 ANQGSEA. CDR3 amino acids: CSVEEGWGDNEQYF. CDR3 bases: TGCAGCGTTGAAGAGGGATGGGGAGACAATGAGCAGTACTTC.

The chain joins TRBV16 to TRBJ1-2; 9 nucleotides line up with TRBD1. CDR1 KGHSY and CDR2 FQNENV come from the germline V gene. V lost 2 bases, J lost 3 bases, and 10 bases stayed unmatched. The CDR3 consists of 17 residues. For the CDR3, the DNA is TGTGCCAGCAGCCAAGCGGGGACAGGGCCAGGGGACTATGGCTACACCTTC. Protein product: CASSQAGTGPGDYGYTF.

This clonotype was seen repeatedly, ten times or more. The chain is built from TRBV29-1 and TRBJ1-2; D unresolved. The V and J ends lost 4 bases and 7 bases respectively, with 10 bases between them. This CDR3 region has 11 residues. The germline V gene has CDR1 SQVTM and CDR2 ANQGSEA. The CDR3 loop is CSVGFGAGYTF. The DNA of the CDR3 is TGCAGCGTTGGGTTCGGCGCTGGCTACACCTTC.

With regard to this clonotype: One end of the junction is discordant with germline, which a read error may explain. This sequence joins TRBV29-1 and TRBJ2-1; perhaps TRBD2 as D (6 bases). Germline CDR1 and CDR2: SQVTM and ANQGSEA. This CDR3 region has 14 residues. In DNA, the CDR3 is TGCAGCGTTGTGGGGACTGTTTCCTACAATGGGCAGTTCTTC. It yields the protein CSVVGTVSYNGQFF.

This clonotype has more than one count but fewer than ten. This chain links TRBV7-9 with TRBJ1-5; no clear D. Trimming pared 4 bases from V and 6 bases from J, leaving 19 bases between. The CDR3 consists of 16 residues. The V gene's germline CDR1 is SEHNR and CDR2 FQNEAQ (reference sequence). The CDR3 DNA reads TGTGCCAGCAGCTCAGAGGGTAGCGGGGTAGTTCAGCCCCAGCATTTT. It codes for CASSSEGSGVVQPQHF.